Sequencing of this TCR beta chain was carried out in a study of cytomegalovirus exposure and HLA in healthy donors. General study findings and limits: With further analysis later on, most CMV-associated TCR beta chains appeared HLA-restricted. Across donors, sequencing depth was assumed by presence/absence analyses to be roughly uniform. Segments of the TCR beta V type were, in most cases, productive about 87% or about 30% of the time in an earlier analysis.

Details on this clone: Its target is unknown.

Germline V CDR1 and CDR2: MGHDK, SYGVNS. This CDR3 has 12 amino acids. V was pared by 5 bases and J by 2 bases, with 6 bases between. In the PCR, 60 Vbeta and 13 Jbeta primers were used. Clones were read by immunoSEQ multiplex PCR, and TCRdb kept only the in-frame ones, dropping some. Of 150,000 to 190,000 clones in the sample, roughly 84% are singletons; the top ten hold approximately 2.5%. The chain carries TRBV25-1 and TRBJ1-2, with no clear D. The sequence was collected from a woman between 18 and 29 years old in good health and CMV-seronegative. The sample was PBMCs. The CDR3 nucleotides read TGTGCCAGCAGTTCATCCAACTATGGCTACACCTTC. Translated: CASSSSNYGYTF.